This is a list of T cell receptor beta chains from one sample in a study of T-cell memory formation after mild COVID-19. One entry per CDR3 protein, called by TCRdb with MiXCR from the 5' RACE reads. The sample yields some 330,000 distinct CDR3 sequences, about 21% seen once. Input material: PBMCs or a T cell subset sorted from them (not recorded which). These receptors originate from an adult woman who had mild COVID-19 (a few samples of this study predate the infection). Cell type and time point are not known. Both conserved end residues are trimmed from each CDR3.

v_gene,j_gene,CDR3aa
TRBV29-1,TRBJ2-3,SVAAGSQSTDTQY
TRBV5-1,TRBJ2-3,ASRSTHWKPGDTQY
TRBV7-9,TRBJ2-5,ASSSGTGGETQY
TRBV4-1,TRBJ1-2,ASSQVGTGVIYGYT
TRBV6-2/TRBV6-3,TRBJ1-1,ASSRAGGQTLNTEAF
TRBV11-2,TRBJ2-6,ASSFGMGSGANVLT
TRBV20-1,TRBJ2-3,SAAGRTDTQY
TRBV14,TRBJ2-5,ASSLRKLERETQY
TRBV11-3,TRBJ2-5,ASSFQQTQY
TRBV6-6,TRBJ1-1,ASSPWGNTEAF
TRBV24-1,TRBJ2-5,ATSDPRREGPKETQY
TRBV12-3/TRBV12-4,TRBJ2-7,ASSSTVSSYEQY
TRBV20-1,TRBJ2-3,SARLSGGSGDTQY
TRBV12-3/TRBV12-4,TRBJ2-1,ASRTLVWGVPPNNYNEQF
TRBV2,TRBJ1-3,ASSRDSSHSGNTIY
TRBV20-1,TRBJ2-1,SARDLAGIYNEQF
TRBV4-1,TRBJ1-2,ASSQDSGHSWGGYT
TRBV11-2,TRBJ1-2,ASSPSAEYGYT
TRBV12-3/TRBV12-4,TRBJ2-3,ASSLAGGRGTQY
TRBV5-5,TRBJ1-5,ASSWTDINQPQH
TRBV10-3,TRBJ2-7,AISEGGRGHPSPYEQY
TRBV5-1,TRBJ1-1,ASSSSTGGYGDTEAF
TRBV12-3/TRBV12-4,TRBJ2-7,ASSEQTVNYEQY
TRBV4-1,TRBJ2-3,ASSTETSTDTQY
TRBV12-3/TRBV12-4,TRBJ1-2,ASSLIPGDYGYT
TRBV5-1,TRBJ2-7,ASRAGTVTSYEQY
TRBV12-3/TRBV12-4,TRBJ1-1,ASRAGGGGTEAF
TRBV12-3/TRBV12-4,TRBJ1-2,ASSPGQGSYT
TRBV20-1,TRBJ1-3,SARMGYSGNTIY
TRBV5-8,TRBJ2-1,ASSSRDWDVNEQF
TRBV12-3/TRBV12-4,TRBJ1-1,ASTWGGVTEAF
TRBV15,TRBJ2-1,ATSREEGYNEQF
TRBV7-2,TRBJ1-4,ASSFLRGGWEEKLF
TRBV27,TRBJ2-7,ASSLREGGYEQY
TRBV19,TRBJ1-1,ASSMGGMNTEAF
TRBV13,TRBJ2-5,ASSPPGRLQETQY
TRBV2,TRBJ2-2,ASTAGAPGELF
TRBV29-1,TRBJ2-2,SVAWTGGNTGELF
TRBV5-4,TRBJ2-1,ASSWGGRDEQF
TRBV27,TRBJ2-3,ASGRTGSEGTDTQY
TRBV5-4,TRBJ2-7,ASIFGLAGYEQY